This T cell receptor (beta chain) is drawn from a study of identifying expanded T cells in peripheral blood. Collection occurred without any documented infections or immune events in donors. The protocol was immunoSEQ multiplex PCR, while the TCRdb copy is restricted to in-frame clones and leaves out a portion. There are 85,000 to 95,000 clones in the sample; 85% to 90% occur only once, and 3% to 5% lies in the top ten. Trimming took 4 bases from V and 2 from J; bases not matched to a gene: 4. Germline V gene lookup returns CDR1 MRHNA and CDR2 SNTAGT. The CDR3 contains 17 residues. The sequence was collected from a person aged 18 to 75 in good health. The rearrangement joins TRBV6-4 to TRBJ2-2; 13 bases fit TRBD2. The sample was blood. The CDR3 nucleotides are TGTGCCAGCAGTGGGGGGACTAGCGGGGACAACACCGGGGAGCTGTTTTTT. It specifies CASSGGTSGDNTGELFF.